These T cell receptor beta chains were read from a single sample in a study of cytomegalovirus exposure and HLA in healthy donors. Sequencing was performed with immunoSEQ multiplex PCR; in TCRdb, only in-frame clones are kept and a portion is missing. Among under 110,000 clones listed, about 80% were seen once. Specimen: PBMCs. These receptors were collected from a middle-aged man in good health and CMV-seronegative. Both conserved end residues are part of each CDR3. The D gene is left open where the match is weak. Some rows mark clone size as missing; the rest say once, few, many or name a class of expanded clone.

V gene: TRBV2
D gene: TRBD1
J gene: TRBJ1-4
clone size: NA
CDR3 length: 15
CDR3 protein: CASTSDRTVNEKLFF
CDR3 DNA: TGTGCCAGCACCTCGGACAGGACCGTCAATGAAAAACTGTTTTTT

V gene: TRBV5-1
D gene: NA
J gene: TRBJ2-1
clone size: NA
CDR3 length: 13
CDR3 protein: CASSVDLSREQFF
CDR3 DNA: TGCGCCAGCAGCGTGGACCTGTCGAGGGAGCAGTTCTTC

V gene: TRBV15
D gene: NA
J gene: TRBJ1-1
clone size: NA
CDR3 length: 14
CDR3 protein: CATSREQGNTEAFF
CDR3 DNA: TGTGCCACCAGCAGAGAGCAGGGCAACACTGAAGCTTTCTTT

V gene: TRBV5-4
D gene: NA
J gene: TRBJ1-1
clone size: few
CDR3 length: 17
CDR3 protein: CASSFGSRGLMNTEAFF
CDR3 DNA: TGTGCCAGCAGCTTTGGCTCAAGGGGGTTAATGAACACTGAAGCTTTCTTT

V gene: TRBV6-5
D gene: NA
J gene: TRBJ1-2
clone size: NA
CDR3 length: 14
CDR3 protein: CASSYSRGGYGYTF
CDR3 DNA: TGTGCCAGCAGTTACTCGAGGGGGGGCTATGGCTACACCTTC

V gene: TRBV10-3
D gene: NA
J gene: TRBJ1-6
clone size: few
CDR3 length: 14
CDR3 protein: CAISGQIYNSPLHF
CDR3 DNA: TGTGCCATCAGTGGACAGATCTATAATTCACCCCTCCACTTT

V gene: TRBV29-1
D gene: NA
J gene: TRBJ2-7
clone size: NA
CDR3 length: 17
CDR3 protein: CSVVGPRNRESPYEQYF
CDR3 DNA: TGCAGCGTTGTTGGGCCCCGAAACAGGGAGTCCCCATACGAGCAGTACTTC

V gene: TRBV28
D gene: TRBD1
J gene: TRBJ1-1
clone size: NA
CDR3 length: 15
CDR3 protein: CASSLSGGAGTEAFF
CDR3 DNA: TGTGCCAGCAGTTTATCAGGGGGCGCGGGTACTGAAGCTTTCTTT

V gene: TRBV5-1
D gene: NA
J gene: TRBJ1-1
clone size: NA
CDR3 length: 14
CDR3 protein: CASSLDQLNTEAFF
CDR3 DNA: TGCGCCAGCAGCTTGGATCAACTCAACACTGAAGCTTTCTTT

V gene: TRBV4-1
D gene: NA
J gene: TRBJ1-4
clone size: few
CDR3 length: 17
CDR3 protein: CASSQGAGGGSNEKLFF
CDR3 DNA: TGCGCCAGCAGCCAAGGAGCTGGGGGCGGGTCTAATGAAAAACTGTTTTTT

V gene: TRBV7-9
D gene: NA
J gene: TRBJ1-1
clone size: NA
CDR3 length: 13
CDR3 protein: CSSSSWTDTEAFF
CDR3 DNA: TGTTCCAGCAGCTCCTGGACAGACACTGAAGCTTTCTTT

V gene: TRBV7-9
D gene: TRBD2
J gene: TRBJ2-3
clone size: NA
CDR3 length: 16
CDR3 protein: CSSSLVSGGPADTQYF
CDR3 DNA: TGTTCCAGCAGCTTAGTGAGCGGGGGGCCCGCAGATACGCAGTATTTT

V gene: TRBV19
D gene: TRBD1
J gene: TRBJ1-2
clone size: NA
CDR3 length: 13
CDR3 protein: CASRRDRTYGYTF
CDR3 DNA: TGTGCCAGTAGAAGGGACAGAACCTATGGCTACACCTTC

V gene: TRBV29-1
D gene: NA
J gene: TRBJ1-2
clone size: NA
CDR3 length: 13
CDR3 protein: CSATQQGLYGYTF
CDR3 DNA: TGCAGCGCCACCCAACAGGGTCTCTATGGCTACACCTTC